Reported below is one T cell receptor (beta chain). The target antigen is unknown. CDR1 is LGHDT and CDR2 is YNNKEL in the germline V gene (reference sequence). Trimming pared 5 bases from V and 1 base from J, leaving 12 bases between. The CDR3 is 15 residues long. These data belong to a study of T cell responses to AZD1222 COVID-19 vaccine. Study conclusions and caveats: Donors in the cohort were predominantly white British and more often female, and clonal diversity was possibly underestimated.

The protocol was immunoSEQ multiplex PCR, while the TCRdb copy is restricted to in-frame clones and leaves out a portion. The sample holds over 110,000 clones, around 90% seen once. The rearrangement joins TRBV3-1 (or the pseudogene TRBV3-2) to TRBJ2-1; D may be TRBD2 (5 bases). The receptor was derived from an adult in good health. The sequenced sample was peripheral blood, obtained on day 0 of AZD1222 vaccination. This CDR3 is CASSFQAVSYNEQFF. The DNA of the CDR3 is TGTGCCAGCAGCTTCCAAGCGGTTTCCTACAATGAGCAGTTCTTC.